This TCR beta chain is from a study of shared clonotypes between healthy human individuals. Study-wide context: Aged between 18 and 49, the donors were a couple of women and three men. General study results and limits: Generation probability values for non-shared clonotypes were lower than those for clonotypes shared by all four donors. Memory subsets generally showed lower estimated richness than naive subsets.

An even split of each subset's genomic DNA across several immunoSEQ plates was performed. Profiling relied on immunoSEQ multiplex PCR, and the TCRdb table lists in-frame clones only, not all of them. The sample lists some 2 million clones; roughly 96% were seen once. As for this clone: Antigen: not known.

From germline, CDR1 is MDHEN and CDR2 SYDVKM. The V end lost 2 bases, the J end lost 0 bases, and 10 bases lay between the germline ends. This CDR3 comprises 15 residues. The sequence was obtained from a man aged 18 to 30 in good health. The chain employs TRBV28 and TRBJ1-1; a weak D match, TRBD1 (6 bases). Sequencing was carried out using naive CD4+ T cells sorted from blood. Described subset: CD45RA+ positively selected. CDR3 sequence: CASSLGGDMNTEAFF. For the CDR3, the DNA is TGTGCCAGCAGTTTAGGGGGGGACATGAACACTGAAGCTTTCTTT.